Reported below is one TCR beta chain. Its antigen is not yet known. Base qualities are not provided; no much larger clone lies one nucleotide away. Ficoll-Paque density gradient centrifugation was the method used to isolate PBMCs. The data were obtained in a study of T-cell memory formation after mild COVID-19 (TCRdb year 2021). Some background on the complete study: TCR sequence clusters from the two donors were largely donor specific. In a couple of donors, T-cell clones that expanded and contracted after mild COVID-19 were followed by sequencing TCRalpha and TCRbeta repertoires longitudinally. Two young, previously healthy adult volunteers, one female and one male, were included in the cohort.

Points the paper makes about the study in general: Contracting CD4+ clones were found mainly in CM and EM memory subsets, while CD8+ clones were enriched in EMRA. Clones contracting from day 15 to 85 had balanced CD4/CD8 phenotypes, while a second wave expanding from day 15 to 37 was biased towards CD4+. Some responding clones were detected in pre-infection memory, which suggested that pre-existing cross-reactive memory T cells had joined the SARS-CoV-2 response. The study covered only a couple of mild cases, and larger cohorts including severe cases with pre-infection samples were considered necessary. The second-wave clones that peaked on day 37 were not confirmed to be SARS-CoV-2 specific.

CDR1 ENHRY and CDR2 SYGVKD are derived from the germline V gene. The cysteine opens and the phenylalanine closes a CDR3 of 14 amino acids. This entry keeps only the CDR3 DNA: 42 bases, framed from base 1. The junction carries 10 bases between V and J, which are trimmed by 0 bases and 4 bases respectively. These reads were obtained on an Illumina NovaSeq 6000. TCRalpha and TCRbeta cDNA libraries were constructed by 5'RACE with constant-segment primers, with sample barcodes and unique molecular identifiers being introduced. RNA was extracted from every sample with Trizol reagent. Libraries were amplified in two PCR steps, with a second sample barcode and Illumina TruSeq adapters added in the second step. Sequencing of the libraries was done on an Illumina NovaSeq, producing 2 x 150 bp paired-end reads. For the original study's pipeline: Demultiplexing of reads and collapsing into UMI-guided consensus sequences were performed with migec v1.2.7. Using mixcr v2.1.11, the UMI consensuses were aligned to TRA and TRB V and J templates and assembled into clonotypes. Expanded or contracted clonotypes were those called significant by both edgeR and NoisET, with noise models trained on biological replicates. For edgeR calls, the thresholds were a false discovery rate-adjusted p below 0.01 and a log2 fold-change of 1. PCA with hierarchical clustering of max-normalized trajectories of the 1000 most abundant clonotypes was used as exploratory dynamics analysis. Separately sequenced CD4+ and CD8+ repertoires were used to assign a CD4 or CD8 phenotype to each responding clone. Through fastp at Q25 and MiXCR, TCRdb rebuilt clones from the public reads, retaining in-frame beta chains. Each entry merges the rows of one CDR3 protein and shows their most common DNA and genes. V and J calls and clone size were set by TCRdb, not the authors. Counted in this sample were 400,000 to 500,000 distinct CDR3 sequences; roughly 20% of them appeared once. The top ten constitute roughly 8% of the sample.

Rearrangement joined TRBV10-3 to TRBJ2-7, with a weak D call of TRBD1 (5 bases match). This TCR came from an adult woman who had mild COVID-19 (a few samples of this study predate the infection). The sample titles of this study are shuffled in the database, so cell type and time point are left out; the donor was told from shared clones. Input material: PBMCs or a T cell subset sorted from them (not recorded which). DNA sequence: TGTGCCATCAGTGAGTCTGGACACGTATACGAGCAGTACTTC. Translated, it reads CAISESGHVYEQYF.